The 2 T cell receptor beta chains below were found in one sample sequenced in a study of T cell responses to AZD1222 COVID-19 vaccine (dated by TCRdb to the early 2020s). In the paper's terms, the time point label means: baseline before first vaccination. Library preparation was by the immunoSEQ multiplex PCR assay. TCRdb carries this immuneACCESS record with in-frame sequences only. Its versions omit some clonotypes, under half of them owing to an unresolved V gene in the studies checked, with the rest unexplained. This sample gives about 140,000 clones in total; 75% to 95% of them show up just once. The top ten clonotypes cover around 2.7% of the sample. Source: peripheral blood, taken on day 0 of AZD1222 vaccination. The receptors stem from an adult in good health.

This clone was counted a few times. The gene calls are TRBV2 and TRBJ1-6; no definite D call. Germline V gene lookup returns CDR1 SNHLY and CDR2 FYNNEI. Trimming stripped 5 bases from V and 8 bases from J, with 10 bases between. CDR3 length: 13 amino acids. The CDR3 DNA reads TGTGCCAGCAGTCCAGCGGTCCATTCACCCCTCCACTTT. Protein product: CASSPAVHSPLHF.

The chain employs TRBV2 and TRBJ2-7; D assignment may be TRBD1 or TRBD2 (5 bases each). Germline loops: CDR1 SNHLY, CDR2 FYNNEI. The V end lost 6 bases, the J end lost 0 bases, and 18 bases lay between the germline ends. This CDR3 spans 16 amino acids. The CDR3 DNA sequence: TGTGCCAGCAGGAGGCGTGGGGGTTATAGCTCCTACGAGCAGTACTTC. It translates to CASRRRGGYSSYEQYF.